This T cell receptor (beta chain) is drawn from a study of T cell responses to AZD1222 COVID-19 vaccine. Regarding the study as a whole: Baseline antibody screening turned up just a handful of seropositive AZD1222 recipients. Spike-specific TCR breadth and depth grew following two AZD1222 doses. Clonal diversity was possibly underestimated; the donors were predominantly white British and more often female. Unmutated variant regions are reportedly targeted by nearly half of spike-specific TCRs.

Sequencing was performed with immunoSEQ multiplex PCR; in TCRdb, only in-frame clones are kept and a portion is missing. Here the sample spans fewer than 100,000 clones, about 88% being singletons. Note on this clone: The antigen is not known.

Trimming cost V 4 bases and J 15 bases; bases outside gene matches: 15. This CDR3 comprises 15 residues. Germline loops: CDR1 SNHLY, CDR2 FYNNEI. The source material was peripheral blood, sampled on day 0 of AZD1222 vaccination. V is TRBV2 and J is TRBJ2-1; 10 positions match TRBD2. The clonotype was recovered from an adult in good health. The CDR3 protein is CASSAGQREGRLGFF. The CDR3 region has the DNA TGTGCCAGCAGTGCGGGACAGCGGGAGGGCCGGTTGGGGTTCTTC.